The entry below describes one TCR beta chain. Its matching antigen is unknown. The donors were members of the validation cohort comprising over 100 subjects, separate from the approximately 630-subject first cohort. Using immunoSEQ multiplex PCR, the repertoire was profiled, and TCRdb retains in-frame clones only, with some absent. The sample has around 250,000 clones; almost 90% are singletons. The data belong to a study of cytomegalovirus exposure and HLA in healthy donors. General observations from the study: There were under 200 TCR beta chains listed as cytomegalovirus-associated. Clusters of TCRs from the first cohort tended to co-occur in the approximately 130 validation repertoires (as a later analysis found).

The receptor's source is a woman in her late teens or twenties in good health and CMV-seronegative. The sample consisted of PBMCs.

CDR3 loop: CASSLEGLAGLHTDTQYF. The CDR3 DNA is TGTGCCAGCAGCTTAGAGGGACTAGCGGGGCTCCACACAGATACGCAGTATTTT. This sequence joins TRBV7-2 and TRBJ2-3, with 13 bases aligning to TRBD2. This CDR3 contains 18 residues. V lost 1 base and J lost 2; bases outside the gene matches: 6. Per the germline V gene, CDR1 is SGHTA and CDR2 is FQGNSA. Full variable domain (missing parts from reference TRBV7-2 and TRBJ2-3): GAGVSQSPSNKVTEKGKDVELRCDPISGHTALYWYRQSLGQGLEFLIYFQGNSAPDKSGLPSDRFSAERTGGSVSTLTIQRTQQEDSAVYLCASSLEGLAGLHTDTQYFGPGTRLTVL.